Here is one T cell receptor (beta chain) with its context. Antigen specificity is unknown. A read error may account for a junction end that differs from germline. Every donor contributed about 10 milliliters of peripheral blood by blood draw. Through a sample-barcoded 5' primer and a J-beta primer mix, a second PCR was run for roughly 7 to 11 cycles. The template-switch adaptor, which had 12 random nucleotides, put a tag on each cDNA molecule. Each CDR3 protein gets one entry after TCRdb re-called the 5' RACE reads with MiXCR. The profile shows about 1.5 million distinct CDR3 sequences, approximately 42% of them singletons. This sample stems from a study of blood T cells in healthy people across ages. General study points: Significant beta diversity loss was already apparent by age around 36, declining roughly linearly. Diversity was higher, and naive CD4+ cells more numerous, in long-lived donors than in aged donors.

In germline, CDR1 is LNHNV, CDR2 YYDKDF (reference sequence). This CDR3 comprises 13 residues. The rearrangement uses TRBV15 and TRBJ2-7, with 7 positions matching TRBD1. The receptor comes from a woman aged 18-29 years in good health. The sequencing input was blood. The CDR3 DNA reads as TGTGCCACGAGCACGGGACAGACCTACGAGCAGTACTTC. Translating gives CATSTGQTYEQYF.